Listed here is a single TCR beta chain. Whole-blood RNA isolation (total RNA) proceeded without T cell sorting. TCRdb processed the 5' RACE reads again and assigns one entry to each CDR3 protein, with no DNA. Here the sample table reports around 380,000 distinct CDR3 sequences. CDR3 length equals 17 residues. The sample originates from a study of monozygotic twins with inflammatory bowel disease. The sequencing sample was made of blood. This receptor was obtained from a human donor with ulcerative colitis or Crohn's disease, or a healthy co-twin of an affected twin (not recorded which). The V and J genes are TRBV12-3 or TRBV12-4 and TRBJ2-4; TCRdb's D call of TRBD2 is untestable without DNA. The CDR3 protein is CASSSTTGGLAKNIQYF.